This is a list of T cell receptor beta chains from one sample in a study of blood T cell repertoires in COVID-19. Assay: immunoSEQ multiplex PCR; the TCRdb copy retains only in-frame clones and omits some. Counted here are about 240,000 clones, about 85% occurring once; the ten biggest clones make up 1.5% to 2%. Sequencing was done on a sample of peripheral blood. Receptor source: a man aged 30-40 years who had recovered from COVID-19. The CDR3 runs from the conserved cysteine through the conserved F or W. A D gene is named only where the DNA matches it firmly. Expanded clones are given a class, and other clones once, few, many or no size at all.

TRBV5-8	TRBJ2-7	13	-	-	CASSLGYSYEQYF	TGTGCCAGCAGCTTGGGCTATTCCTACGAGCAGTACTTC
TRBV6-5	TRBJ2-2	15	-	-	CASSYGDYHTGELFF	TGTGCCAGCAGTTACGGTGACTACCACACCGGGGAGCTGTTTTTT
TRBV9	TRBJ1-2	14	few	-	CASSVHTGSDGYTF	TGTGCCAGCAGCGTACACACAGGGTCCGATGGCTACACCTTC
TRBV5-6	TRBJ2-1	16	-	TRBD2	CASSFAGTSVYNEQFF	TGTGCCAGCAGCTTCGCCGGGACTAGTGTCTACAATGAGCAGTTCTTC
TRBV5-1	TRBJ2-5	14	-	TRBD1	CASSSGQGGETQYF	TGCGCCAGCAGCTCTGGACAGGGCGGAGAGACCCAGTACTTC
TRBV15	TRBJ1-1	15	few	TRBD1	CATSRETGLYTEAFF	TGTGCCACCAGCAGAGAGACAGGGTTATACACTGAAGCTTTCTTT
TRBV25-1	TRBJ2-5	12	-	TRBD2	CAAGAGSGTQYF	TGTGCAGCGGGGGCGGGTTCGGGGACCCAGTACTTC
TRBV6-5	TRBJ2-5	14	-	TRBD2	CASSRASGGETQYF	TGTGCCAGCAGCCGGGCTTCGGGGGGAGAGACCCAGTACTTC
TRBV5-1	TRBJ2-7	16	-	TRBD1	CASSFGVRGRSYEQYF	TGCGCCAGCAGCTTCGGCGTTAGGGGGCGATCCTACGAGCAGTACTTC
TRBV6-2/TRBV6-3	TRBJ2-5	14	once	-	CASSLRGAEETQYF	TGTGCCAGCAGTCTCAGGGGGGCCGAAGAGACCCAGTACTTC
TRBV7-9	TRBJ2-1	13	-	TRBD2	CASSWDWEGEQFF	TGTGCCAGCAGCTGGGACTGGGAGGGTGAGCAGTTCTTC
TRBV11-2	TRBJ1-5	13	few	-	CASSFGGLQPQHF	TGTGCCAGCAGCTTCGGGGGGCTTCAGCCCCAGCATTTT
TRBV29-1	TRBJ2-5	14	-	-	CSAPGSGAVRTQYF	TGCAGTGCCCCAGGGTCAGGGGCCGTAAGGACCCAGTACTTC
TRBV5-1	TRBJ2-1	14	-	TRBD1	CASGDRGSYNEQFF	TGCGCCAGCGGGGACAGGGGGTCCTACAATGAGCAGTTCTTC
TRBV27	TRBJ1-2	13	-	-	CASLGSRGDGYTF	TGTGCCAGCCTAGGTTCCAGGGGCGATGGCTACACCTTC
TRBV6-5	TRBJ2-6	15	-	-	CASSRDNSGANVLTF	TGTGCCAGCAGCCGCGATAACTCTGGGGCCAACGTCCTGACTTTC
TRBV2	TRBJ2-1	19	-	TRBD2	CASSESGLAGGLKYNEQFF	TGTGCCAGCAGTGAATCTGGACTAGCGGGGGGGCTGAAGTACAATGAGCAGTTCTTC
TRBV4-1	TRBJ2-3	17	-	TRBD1	CASSRRSTGGGTDTQYF	TGCGCCAGCAGCCGCCGTTCGACAGGGGGCGGAACAGATACGCAGTATTTT
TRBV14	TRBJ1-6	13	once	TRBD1	CASSRQGGSPLHF	TGTGCCAGCAGTCGACAGGGCGGTTCACCCCTCCACTTT
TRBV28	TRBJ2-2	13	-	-	CAAGGTNTGELFF	TGTGCCGCGGGCGGGACGAACACCGGGGAGCTGTTTTTT
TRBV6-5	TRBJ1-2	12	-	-	CASSTQGSGYTF	TGTGCCAGCAGTACCCAGGGGTCGGGCTACACCTTC
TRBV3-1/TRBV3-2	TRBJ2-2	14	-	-	CASSQRGSTGELFF	TGTGCCAGCAGCCAACGGGGTAGCACCGGGGAGCTGTTTTTT
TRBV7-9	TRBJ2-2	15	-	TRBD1	CASSPPDRDTGELFF	TGTGCCAGCAGCCCCCCAGACAGGGACACCGGGGAGCTGTTTTTT
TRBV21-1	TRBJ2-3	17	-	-	CASSKSRAEEGTDTQYF	TGTGCCAGCAGCAAATCCAGAGCGGAAGAAGGTACAGATACGCAGTATTTT
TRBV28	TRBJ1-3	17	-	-	CASSLSGVAPSGNTIYF	TGTGCCAGCAGCCTGTCAGGGGTCGCGCCCTCTGGAAACACCATATATTTT
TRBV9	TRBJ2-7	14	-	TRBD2	CASSRSGTSYEQYF	TGTGCCAGCAGCCGTAGCGGGACTTCCTACGAGCAGTACTTC
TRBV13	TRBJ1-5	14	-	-	CASSLGQINQPQHF	TGTGCCAGCAGCTTAGGACAGATAAATCAGCCCCAGCATTTT
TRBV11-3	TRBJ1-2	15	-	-	CASSLVPGQSNGYTF	TGTGCCAGCAGCTTAGTTCCAGGGCAGTCGAATGGCTACACCTTC
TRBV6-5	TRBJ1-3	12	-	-	CASSQGGNTIYF	TGTGCCAGCAGTCAGGGAGGAAACACCATATATTTT
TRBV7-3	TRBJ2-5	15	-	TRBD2	CASSLSGGAMETQYF	TGTGCCAGCAGCTTAAGCGGGGGGGCCATGGAGACCCAGTACTTC
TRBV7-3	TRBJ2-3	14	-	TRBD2	CASSLGGFGDTQYF	TGTGCCAGCAGCTTGGGGGGGTTTGGAGATACGCAGTATTTT
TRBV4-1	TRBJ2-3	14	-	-	CASSHPPQSGTQYF	TGCGCCAGCAGCCACCCCCCCCAGTCAGGCACGCAGTATTTT
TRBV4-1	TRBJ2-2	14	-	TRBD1	CASRDRSNTGELFF	TGCGCCAGCCGGGACAGATCGAACACCGGGGAGCTGTTTTTT
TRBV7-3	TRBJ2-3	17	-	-	CASSPLALDRYTDTQYF	TGTGCCAGCAGCCCTCTCGCCCTGGACAGATACACAGATACGCAGTATTTT
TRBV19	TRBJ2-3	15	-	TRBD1	CATNERTGRTDTQYF	TGTGCCACCAACGAACGGACAGGGCGCACAGATACGCAGTATTTT
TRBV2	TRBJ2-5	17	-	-	CASSFPGGGVQRLTQYF	TGTGCCAGCAGTTTCCCGGGGGGCGGGGTACAAAGATTGACCCAGTACTTC
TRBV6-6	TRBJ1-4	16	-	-	CASSYSKGTWGEKLFF	TGTGCCAGCAGTTACTCAAAGGGGACATGGGGTGAAAAACTGTTTTTT
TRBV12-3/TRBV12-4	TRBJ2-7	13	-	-	CASSQGGGAEQYF	TGTGCCAGCAGTCAGGGAGGTGGGGCCGAGCAGTACTTC
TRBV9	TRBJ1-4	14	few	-	CASSTERPGEKLFF	TGTGCCAGCAGCACCGAGAGGCCGGGGGAAAAACTGTTTTTT
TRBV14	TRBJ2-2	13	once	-	CASSQVSRGELFF	TGTGCCAGCAGCCAAGTGTCGCGTGGGGAGCTGTTTTTT
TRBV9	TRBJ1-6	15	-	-	CASSAPGSYNSPLHF	TGTGCCAGCAGCGCACCGGGAAGCTATAATTCACCCCTCCACTTT
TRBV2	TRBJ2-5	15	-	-	CASSEERPIQETQYF	TGTGCCAGCAGTGAAGAGCGCCCGATACAAGAGACCCAGTACTTC
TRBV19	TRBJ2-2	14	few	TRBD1	CASSMDRGVGELFF	TGTGCCAGTAGTATGGACAGGGGAGTCGGGGAGCTGTTTTTT
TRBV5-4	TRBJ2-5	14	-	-	CASSLDAAQETQYF	TGTGCCAGCAGCTTGGATGCAGCGCAAGAGACCCAGTACTTC
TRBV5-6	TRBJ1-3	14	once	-	CASQGEGSGNTIYF	TGTGCCAGCCAAGGGGAAGGTAGTGGAAACACCATATATTTT
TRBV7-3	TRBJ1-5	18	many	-	CASSLRGPLFYSNQPQHF	TGTGCCAGCAGCTTGCGGGGGCCCCTGTTTTATAGCAATCAGCCCCAGCATTTT
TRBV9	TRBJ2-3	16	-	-	CASSVGAASSTDTQYF	TGTGCCAGCAGCGTAGGGGCAGCCTCGAGCACAGATACGCAGTATTTT
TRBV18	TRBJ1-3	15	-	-	CASHSGQKIGNTIYF	TGTGCCAGCCACTCGGGACAAAAAATTGGAAACACCATATATTTT
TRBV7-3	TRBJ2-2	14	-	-	CASSSSANTGELFF	TGTGCCAGCAGCTCCTCAGCGAACACCGGGGAGCTGTTTTTT
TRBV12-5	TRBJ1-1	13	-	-	CASGSNRATEAFF	TGTGCTAGTGGTTCAAACAGGGCCACTGAAGCTTTCTTT
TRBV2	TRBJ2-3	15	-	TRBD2	CASRLSGGASDTQYF	TGTGCCAGCAGACTTAGCGGGGGGGCCTCAGATACGCAGTATTTT
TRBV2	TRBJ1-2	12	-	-	CASSAGDYGYTF	TGTGCCAGCAGTGCGGGGGACTATGGCTACACCTTC
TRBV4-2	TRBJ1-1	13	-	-	CASSHTGNTEAFF	TGTGCCAGCAGCCACACAGGGAACACTGAAGCTTTCTTT
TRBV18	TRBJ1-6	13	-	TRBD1	CASSPTGGEPLHF	TGTGCCAGCTCACCTACAGGGGGCGAACCCCTCCACTTT
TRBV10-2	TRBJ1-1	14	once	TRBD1	CASHPGQGNTEAFF	TGCGCCAGCCATCCGGGACAGGGGAACACTGAAGCTTTCTTT